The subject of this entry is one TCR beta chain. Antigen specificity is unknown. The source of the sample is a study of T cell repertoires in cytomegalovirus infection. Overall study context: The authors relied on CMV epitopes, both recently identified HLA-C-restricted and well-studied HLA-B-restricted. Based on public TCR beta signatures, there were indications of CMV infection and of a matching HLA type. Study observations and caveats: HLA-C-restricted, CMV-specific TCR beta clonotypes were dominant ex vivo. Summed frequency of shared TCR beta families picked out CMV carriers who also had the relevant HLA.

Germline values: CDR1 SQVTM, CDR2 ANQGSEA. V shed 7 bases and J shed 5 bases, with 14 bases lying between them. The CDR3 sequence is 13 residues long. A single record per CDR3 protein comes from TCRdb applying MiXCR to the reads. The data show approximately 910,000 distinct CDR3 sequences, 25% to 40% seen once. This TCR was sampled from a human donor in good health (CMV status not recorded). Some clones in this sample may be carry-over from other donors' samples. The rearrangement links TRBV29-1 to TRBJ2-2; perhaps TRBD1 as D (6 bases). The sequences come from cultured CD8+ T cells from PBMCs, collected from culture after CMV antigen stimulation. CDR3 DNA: TGCAGCGCTGCAGGGGCTATGACCGGGGAGCTGTTTTTT. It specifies CSAAGAMTGELFF.